A single count supports the clone carrying this T cell receptor beta chain. Its target is unknown. The sample belongs to a study of regulatory T cells in long-lasting Graves disease. General study results and limits: Persistent patients shared some 2,500 public clonotypes among themselves. Newly diagnosed patients shared fewer, at about a thousand.

Time point meaning: persistent/refractory GD, antithyroid drugs over 5 years with positive TRAb. PBMCs provided the RNA from which the TCR library was made. Relying on iRepertoire HTBI primers and Arm-PCR of CDR3 regions, the team built TCR beta libraries. From the multiplex PCR reads, TCRdb called clonotypes with MiXCR, one entry per CDR3 protein. Of about 470,000 distinct CDR3 sequences in the sample, 20% to 25% were seen once. The V gene's germline CDR1 is MGHRA and CDR2 YSYEKL. V dropped 5 bases and J dropped 0; count of bases not matched to a gene: 7. This CDR3 has 15 amino acids. Source: peripheral blood mononuclear cells (PBMCs), taken when the disease was refractory, from a patient treated with antithyroid drugs. The sequence was obtained from a female donor with Graves disease. The chain couples TRBV4-1 to TRBJ2-7; 7 bases are a match to TRBD1. CDR3 loop: CASSYGQDSSYEQYF. The CDR3 DNA reads TGCGCCAGCAGCTACGGACAGGATAGCTCCTACGAGCAGTACTTC.